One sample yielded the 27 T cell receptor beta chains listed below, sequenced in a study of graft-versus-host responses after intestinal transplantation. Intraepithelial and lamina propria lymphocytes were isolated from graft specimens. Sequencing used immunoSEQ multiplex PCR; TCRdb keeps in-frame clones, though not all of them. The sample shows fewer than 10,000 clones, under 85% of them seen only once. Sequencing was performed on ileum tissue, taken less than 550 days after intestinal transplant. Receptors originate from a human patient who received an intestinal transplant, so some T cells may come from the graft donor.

The CDR3 loop is CASSDSYEQYF. The CDR3 bases are TGTGCCAGCAGCGACTCCTACGAGCAGTACTTC. V usage is TRBV7-2 and J usage is TRBJ2-5, with no clear D. TRBJ2-7 explains the end of the DNA better; the J call may be wrong. CDR1 is SGHTA, CDR2 FQGNSA, per germline. This CDR3 is built from 11 residues.

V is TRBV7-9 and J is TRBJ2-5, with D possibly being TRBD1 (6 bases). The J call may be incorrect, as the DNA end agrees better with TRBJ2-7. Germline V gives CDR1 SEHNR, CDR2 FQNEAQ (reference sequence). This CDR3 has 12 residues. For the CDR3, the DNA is TGTGCCAGCAGCCGGGACACCTACGAGCAGTACTTC. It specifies CASSRDTYEQYF.

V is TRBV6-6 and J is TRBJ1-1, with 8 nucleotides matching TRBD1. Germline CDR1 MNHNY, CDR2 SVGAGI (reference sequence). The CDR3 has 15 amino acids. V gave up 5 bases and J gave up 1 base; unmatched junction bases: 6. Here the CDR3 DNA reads TGTGCCAGCAGTCGCACCGGGACAGGGAACACTGAAGCTTTCTTT. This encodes CASSRTGTGNTEAFF.

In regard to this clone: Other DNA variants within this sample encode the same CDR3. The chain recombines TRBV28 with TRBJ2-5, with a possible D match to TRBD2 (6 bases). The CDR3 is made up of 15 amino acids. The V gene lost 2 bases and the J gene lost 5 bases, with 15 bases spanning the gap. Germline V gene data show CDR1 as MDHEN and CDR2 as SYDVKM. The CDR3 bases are TGTGCCAGCAGTTTAGGAGGGTTGGGGCTGGAGACCCAGTACTTC. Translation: CASSLGGLGLETQYF.

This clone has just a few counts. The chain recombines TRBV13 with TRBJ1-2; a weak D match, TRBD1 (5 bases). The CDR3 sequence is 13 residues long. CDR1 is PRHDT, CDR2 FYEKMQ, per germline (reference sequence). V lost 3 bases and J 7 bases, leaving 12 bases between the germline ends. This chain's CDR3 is CASSLQGGRGYTF. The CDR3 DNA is TGTGCCAGCAGCTTGCAGGGAGGGCGTGGCTACACCTTC.

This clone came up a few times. The CDR3 sequence: CASSELGRDTEAFF. DNA of the CDR3: TGTGCCAGCAGTGAACTCGGGCGGGACACTGAAGCTTTCTTT. The rearrangement uses TRBV2 and TRBJ1-1; D unresolved. From germline, CDR1 is SNHLY and CDR2 FYNNEI. The V and J ends lost 2 bases and 3 bases respectively, with 10 bases between them. The CDR3 is 14 residues long.

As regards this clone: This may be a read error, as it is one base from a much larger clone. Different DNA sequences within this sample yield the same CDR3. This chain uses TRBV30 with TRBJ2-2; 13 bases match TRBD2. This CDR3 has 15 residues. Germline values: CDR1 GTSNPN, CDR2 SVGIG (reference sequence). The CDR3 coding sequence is TGCGCCTGGAGTGTACTAGCGGGGGGGCCCGGGGAGCTGTTTTTT. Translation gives CAWSVLAGGPGELFF.

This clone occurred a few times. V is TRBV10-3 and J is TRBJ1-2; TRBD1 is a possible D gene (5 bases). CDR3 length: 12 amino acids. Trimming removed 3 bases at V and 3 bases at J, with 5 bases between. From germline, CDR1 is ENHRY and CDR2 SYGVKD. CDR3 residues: CAISDRDYGYTF. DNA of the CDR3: TGTGCCATCAGTGACAGGGACTATGGCTACACCTTC.

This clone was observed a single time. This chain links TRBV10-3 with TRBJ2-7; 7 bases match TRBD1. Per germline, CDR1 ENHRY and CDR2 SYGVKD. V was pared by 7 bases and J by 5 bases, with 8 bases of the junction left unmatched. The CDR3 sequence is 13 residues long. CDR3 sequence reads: CAINPTGNHEQYF. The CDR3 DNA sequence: TGTGCCATCAATCCGACAGGGAACCACGAGCAGTACTTC.

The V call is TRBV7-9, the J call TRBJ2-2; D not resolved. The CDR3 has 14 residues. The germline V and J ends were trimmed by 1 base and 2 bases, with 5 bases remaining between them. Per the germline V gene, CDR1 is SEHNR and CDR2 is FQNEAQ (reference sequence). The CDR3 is CASSLVSNTGELFF. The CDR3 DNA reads TGTGCCAGCAGCTTAGTTTCAAACACCGGGGAGCTGTTTTTT.

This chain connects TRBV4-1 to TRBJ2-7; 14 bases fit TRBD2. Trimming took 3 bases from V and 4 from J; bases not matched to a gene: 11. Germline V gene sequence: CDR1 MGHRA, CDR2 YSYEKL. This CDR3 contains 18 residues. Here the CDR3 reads CASSQRLAGGPADYEQYF. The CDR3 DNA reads TGCGCCAGCAGCCAGAGACTAGCGGGAGGGCCTGCGGATTACGAGCAGTACTTC.

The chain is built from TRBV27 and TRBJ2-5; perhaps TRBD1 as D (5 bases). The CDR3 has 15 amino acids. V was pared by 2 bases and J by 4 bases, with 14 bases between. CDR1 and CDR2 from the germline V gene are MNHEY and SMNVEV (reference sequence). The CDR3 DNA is TGTGCCAGCAGTTTAAATGTGGGGCGCCGAGAGACCCAGTACTTC. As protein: CASSLNVGRRETQYF.

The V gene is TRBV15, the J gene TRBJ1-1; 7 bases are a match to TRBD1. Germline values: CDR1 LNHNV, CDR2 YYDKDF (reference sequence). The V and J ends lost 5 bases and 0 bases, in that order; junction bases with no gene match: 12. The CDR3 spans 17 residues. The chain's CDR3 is CATSLYRLTGMNTEAFF. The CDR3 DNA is TGTGCCACCAGCCTTTACAGATTGACAGGGATGAACACTGAAGCTTTCTTT.

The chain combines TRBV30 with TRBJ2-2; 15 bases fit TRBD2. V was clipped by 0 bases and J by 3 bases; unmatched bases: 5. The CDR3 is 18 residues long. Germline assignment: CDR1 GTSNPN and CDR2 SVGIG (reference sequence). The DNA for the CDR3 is TGTGCCTGGAGTGTCCGGACTAGCGGGAGGGCCCACACCGGGGAGCTGTTTTTT. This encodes CAWSVRTSGRAHTGELFF.

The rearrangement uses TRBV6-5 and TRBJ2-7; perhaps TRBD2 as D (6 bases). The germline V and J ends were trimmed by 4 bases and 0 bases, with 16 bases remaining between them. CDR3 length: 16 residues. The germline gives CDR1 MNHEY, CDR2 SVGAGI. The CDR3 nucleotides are TGTGCCAGCAGTTTCAAACTTAGCGGTAGCTCCTACGAGCAGTACTTC. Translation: CASSFKLSGSSYEQYF.

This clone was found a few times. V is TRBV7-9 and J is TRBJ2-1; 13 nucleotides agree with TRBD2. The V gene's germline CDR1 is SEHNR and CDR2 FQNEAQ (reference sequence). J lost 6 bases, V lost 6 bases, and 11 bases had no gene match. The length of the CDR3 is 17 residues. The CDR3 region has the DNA TGTGCCAGCAGACCTAACTGGACTAGCGGGAGAGTCAATGAGCAGTTCTTC. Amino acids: CASRPNWTSGRVNEQFF.

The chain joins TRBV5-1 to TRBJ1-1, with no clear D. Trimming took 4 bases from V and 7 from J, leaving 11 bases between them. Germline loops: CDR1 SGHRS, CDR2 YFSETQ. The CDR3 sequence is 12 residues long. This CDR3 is CASSGEGSEAFF. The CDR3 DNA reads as TGCGCCAGCAGCGGGGAGGGTAGTGAAGCTTTCTTT.

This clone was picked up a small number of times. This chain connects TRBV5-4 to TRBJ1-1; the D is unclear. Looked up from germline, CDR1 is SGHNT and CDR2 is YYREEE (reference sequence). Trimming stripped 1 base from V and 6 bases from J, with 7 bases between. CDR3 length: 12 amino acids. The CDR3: CASSLWQAEAFF. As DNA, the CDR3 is TGTGCCAGCAGCTTGTGGCAGGCTGAAGCTTTCTTT.

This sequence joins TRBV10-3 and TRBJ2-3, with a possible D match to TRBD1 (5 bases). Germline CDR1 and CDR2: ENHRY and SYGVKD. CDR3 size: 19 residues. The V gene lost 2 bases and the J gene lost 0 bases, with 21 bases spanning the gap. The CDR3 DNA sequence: TGTGCCATCAGTGAGCTGGCAGGTTCACTGCACAGGAGCACAGATACGCAGTATTTT. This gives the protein CAISELAGSLHRSTDTQYF.

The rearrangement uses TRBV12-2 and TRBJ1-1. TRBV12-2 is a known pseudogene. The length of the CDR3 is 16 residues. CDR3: CASRSGTGLPAPEAFF. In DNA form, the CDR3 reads TGTGCAAGTCGCTCCGGAACGGGACTCCCAGCCCCTGAAGCTTTCTTT.

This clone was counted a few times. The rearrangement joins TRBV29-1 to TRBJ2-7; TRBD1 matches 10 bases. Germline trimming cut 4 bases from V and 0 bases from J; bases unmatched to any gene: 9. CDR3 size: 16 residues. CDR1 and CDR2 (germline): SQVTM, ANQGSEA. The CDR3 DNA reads TGCAGCGTTGGTGGACCCCGGGACAGGGGCTCCTACGAGCAGTACTTC. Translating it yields CSVGGPRDRGSYEQYF.

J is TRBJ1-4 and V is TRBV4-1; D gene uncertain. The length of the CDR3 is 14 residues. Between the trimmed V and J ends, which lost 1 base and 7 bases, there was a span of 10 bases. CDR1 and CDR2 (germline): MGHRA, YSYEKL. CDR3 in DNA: TGCGCCAGCAGCCAAGTTAGGGCGGGTGAAAAACTGTTTTTT. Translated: CASSQVRAGEKLFF.

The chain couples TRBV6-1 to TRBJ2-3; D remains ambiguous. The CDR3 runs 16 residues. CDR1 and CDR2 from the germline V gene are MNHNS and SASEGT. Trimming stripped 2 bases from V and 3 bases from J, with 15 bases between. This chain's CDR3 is CASSEPDRVMTDTQYF. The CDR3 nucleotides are TGTGCCAGCAGTGAACCCGACCGGGTGATGACAGATACGCAGTATTTT.

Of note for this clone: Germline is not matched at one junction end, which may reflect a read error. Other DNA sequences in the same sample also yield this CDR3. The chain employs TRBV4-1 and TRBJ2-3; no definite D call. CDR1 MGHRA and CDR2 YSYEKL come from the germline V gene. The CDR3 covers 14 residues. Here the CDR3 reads CASSQDRRTDTQYF. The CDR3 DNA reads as TGTGCCAGCAGCCAAGATCGTAGGACAGATACGCAGTATTTT.

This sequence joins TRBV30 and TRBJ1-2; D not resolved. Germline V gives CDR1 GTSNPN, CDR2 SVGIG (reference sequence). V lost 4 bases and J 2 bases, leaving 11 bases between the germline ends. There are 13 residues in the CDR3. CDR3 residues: CAWTPLGNYGYTF. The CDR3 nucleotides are TGTGCCTGGACTCCCCTCGGGAACTATGGCTACACCTTC.

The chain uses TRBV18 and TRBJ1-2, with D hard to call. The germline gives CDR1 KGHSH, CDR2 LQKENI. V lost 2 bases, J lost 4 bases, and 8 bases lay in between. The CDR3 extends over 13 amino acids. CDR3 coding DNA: TGTGCCAGCTCACCATGGAGCAGCTATGGCTACACCTTC. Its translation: CASSPWSSYGYTF.

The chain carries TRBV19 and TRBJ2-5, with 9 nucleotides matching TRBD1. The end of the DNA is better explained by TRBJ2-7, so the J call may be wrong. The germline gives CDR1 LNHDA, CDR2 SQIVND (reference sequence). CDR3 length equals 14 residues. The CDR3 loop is CASSIYGQGYEQYF. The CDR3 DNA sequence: TGTGCCAGTAGTATCTACGGACAGGGGTACGAGCAGTACTTC.